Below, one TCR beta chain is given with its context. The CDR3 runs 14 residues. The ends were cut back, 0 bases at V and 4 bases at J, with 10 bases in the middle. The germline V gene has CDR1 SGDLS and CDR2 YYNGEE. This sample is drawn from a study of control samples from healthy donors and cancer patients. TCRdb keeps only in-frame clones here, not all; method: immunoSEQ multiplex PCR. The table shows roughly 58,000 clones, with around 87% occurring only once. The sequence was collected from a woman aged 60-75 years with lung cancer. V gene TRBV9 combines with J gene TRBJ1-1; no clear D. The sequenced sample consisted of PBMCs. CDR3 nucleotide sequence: TGTGCCAGCAGCGTAGCCCCGGCATCCACTGAAGCTTTCTTT. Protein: CASSVAPASTEAFF.